This entry features one TCR beta chain sequence. The sample originates from a study of blood T cell repertoires in COVID-19. Study summary: Researchers got acute and convalescent COVID-19 samples from the United States, Italy and Spain. The cDNA or gDNA used as material had been derived from T cells, B-cell-depleted T cells, or PBMCs.

The CDR3 spans 16 residues. In the original processing: Reference gene primers were amplified, and this amplification served to estimate nucleated cell counts. Clones were sequenced by immunoSEQ multiplex PCR, and TCRdb holds only the in-frame ones, with some missing. That table furnishes V, J and clone size, whereas the DNA furnished D and trimming. This table holds under 100,000 clones, roughly 90% found once. Material: peripheral blood. This rearrangement joins TRBV21-1 to TRBJ1-5; the table's D call TRBD1 went unverified against the DNA. TRBV21-1 is noted as a pseudogene. The TCR sequence derives from a woman between 65 and 79 years old with acute or convalescent COVID-19. The CDR3 spells CASSLGQGHSNQPQHF. Here the CDR3 DNA reads TGTGCCAGCAGCCTTGGGCAGGGGCATAGCAATCAGCCCCAGCATTTT.